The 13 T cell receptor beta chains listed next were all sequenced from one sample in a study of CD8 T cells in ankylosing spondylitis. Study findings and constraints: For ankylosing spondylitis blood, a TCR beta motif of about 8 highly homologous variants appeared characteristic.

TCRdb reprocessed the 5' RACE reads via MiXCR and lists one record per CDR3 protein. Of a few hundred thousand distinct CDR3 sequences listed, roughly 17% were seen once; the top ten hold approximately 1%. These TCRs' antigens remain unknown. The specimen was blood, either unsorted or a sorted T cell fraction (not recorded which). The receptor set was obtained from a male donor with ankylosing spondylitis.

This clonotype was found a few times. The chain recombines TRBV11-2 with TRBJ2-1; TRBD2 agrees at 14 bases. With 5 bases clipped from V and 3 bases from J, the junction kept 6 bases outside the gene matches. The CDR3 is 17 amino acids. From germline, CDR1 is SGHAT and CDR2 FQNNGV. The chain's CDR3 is CASSPGLAGVVYNEQFF. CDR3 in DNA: TGTGCCAGCAGCCCGGGACTAGCGGGAGTTGTCTACAATGAGCAGTTCTTC.

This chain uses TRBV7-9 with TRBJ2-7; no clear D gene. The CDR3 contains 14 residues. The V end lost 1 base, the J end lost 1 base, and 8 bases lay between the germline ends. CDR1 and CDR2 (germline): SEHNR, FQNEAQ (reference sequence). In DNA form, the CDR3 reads TGTGCCAGCAGCTTAGATTCTGAATCCTACGAGCAGTACTTC. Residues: CASSLDSESYEQYF.

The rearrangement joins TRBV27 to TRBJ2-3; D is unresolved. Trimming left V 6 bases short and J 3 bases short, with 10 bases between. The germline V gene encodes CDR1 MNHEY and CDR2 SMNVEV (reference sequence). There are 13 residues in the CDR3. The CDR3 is CASSDLRTDTQYF. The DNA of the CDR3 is TGTGCCAGCAGCGATTTGAGGACAGATACGCAGTATTTT.

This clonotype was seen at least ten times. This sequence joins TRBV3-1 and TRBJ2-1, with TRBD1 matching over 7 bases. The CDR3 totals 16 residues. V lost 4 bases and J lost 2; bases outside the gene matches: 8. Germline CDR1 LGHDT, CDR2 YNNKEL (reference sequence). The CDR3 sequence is CASSPWTGGPYNEQFF. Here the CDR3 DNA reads TGTGCCAGCAGCCCATGGACAGGTGGGCCCTACAATGAGCAGTTCTTC.

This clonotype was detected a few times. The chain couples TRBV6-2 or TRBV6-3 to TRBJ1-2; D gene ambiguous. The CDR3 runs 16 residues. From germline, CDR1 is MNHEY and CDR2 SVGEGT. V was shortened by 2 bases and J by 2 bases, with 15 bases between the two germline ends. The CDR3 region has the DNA TGTGCCAGCAGTTACGAAGTCGGTTTATTGAACTATGGCTACACCTTC. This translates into CASSYEVGLLNYGYTF.

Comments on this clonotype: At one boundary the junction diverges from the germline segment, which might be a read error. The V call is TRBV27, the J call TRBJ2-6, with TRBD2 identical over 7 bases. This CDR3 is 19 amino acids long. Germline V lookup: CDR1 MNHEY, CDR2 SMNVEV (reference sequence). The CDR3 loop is CANSLSVLATSGGANVLTF. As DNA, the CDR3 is TGTGCCAACAGTTTAAGTGTACTAGCGACCTCGGGAGGGGCCAACGTCCTGACTTTC. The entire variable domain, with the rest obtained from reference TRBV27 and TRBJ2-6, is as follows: EAQVTQNPRYLITVTGKKLTVTCSQNMNHEYMSWYRQDPGLGLRQIYYSMNVEVTDKGDVPEGYKVSRKEKRNFPLILESPSPNQTSLYFCANSLSVLATSGGANVLTFGAGSRLTVL.

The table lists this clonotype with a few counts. The CDR3: CASSGGPPDPNEQFF. In DNA, the CDR3 is TGTGCCAGCAGCGGGGGACCACCGGACCCCAATGAGCAGTTCTTC. The chain uses TRBV12-3 or TRBV12-4 and TRBJ2-1, with D possibly TRBD2 on 6 matching bases. This CDR3 spans 15 amino acids. The V gene lost 6 bases and the J gene lost 6 bases, with 18 bases spanning the gap.

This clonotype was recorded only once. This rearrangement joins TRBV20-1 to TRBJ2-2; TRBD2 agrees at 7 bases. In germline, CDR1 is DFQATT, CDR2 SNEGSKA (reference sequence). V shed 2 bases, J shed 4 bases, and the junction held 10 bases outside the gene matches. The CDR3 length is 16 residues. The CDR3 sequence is CSARPLAAGPTGELFF. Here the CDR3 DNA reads TGCAGTGCTAGACCTCTAGCAGCGGGACCCACCGGGGAGCTGTTTTTT.

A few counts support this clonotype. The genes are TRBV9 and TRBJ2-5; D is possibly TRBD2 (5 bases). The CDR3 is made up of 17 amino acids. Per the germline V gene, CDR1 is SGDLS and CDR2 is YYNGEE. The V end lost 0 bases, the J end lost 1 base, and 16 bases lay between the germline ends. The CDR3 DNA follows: TGTGCCAGCAGCGTAGGGTCGAGTCAGCGGCTCCAAGAGACCCAGTACTTC. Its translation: CASSVGSSQRLQETQYF. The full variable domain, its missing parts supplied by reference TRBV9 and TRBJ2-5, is DSGVTQTPKHLITATGQRVTLRCSPRSGDLSVYWYQQSLDQGLQFLIQYYNGEERAKGNILERFSAQQFPDLHSELNLSSLELGDSALYFCASSVGSSQRLQETQYFGPGTRLLVL.

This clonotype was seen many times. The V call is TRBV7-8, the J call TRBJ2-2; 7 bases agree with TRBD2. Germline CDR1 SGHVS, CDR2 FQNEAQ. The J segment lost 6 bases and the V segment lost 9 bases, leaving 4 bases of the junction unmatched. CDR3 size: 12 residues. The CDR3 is CARGGFSGELFF. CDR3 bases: TGTGCCAGGGGGGGGTTTTCCGGGGAGCTGTTTTTT.

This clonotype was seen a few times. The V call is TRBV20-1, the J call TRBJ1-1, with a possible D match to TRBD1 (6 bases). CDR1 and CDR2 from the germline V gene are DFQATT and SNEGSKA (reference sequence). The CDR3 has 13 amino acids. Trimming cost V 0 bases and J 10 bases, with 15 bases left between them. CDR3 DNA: TGCAGTGCTAGAGACTCGGGACAAGTGGCAGCTTTCTTT. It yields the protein CSARDSGQVAAFF.

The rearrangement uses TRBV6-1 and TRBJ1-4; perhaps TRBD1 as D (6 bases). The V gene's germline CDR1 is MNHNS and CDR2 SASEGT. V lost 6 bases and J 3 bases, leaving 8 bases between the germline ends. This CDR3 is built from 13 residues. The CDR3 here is CASRRGANEKLFF. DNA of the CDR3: TGTGCCAGCAGAAGGGGGGCTAATGAAAAACTGTTTTTT.

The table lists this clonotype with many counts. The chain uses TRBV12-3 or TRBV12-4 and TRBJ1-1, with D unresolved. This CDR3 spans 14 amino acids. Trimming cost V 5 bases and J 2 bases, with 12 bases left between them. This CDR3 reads CASSNRLTNTEAFF. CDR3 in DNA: TGTGCCAGCAGTAACCGCTTAACAAACACTGAAGCTTTCTTT.